This is a list of T cell receptor beta chains from one sample in a study of blood T cells in healthy people across ages. Each CDR3 protein is one row after TCRdb ran MiXCR on the 5' RACE reads. The sample carries approximately 600,000 distinct CDR3 sequences, about 53% recorded once. Material: blood. The receptors here all came from a man between 60 and 75 years old in good health. Each CDR3 is given with its conserved first and last residue. D genes are given only for firm matches. The size of a clone is reported for some rows only, either as once, few or many, or as a class for expanded clones.

V gene	J gene	CDR3 length	D gene	clone size	CDR3 protein	CDR3 DNA
TRBV3-1	TRBJ2-1	15	-	-	CASSLGPLGSDEQFF	TGTGCCAGCAGCCTAGGACCCCTAGGAAGCGATGAGCAGTTCTTC
TRBV20-1	TRBJ2-7	14	TRBD1	-	CSANRDRGTYEQYF	TGCAGTGCAAACCGGGACAGGGGAACCTACGAGCAGTACTTC
TRBV20-1	TRBJ2-5	14	TRBD2	-	CSAPGTSGWDEQYF	TGCAGTGCCCCAGGGACTAGCGGGTGGGATGAGCAGTACTTC
TRBV7-2	TRBJ2-5	14	-	few	CASSAGDSQETQYF	TGTGCCAGCTCCGCAGGCGACAGCCAAGAGACCCAGTACTTC
TRBV27	TRBJ1-2	16	TRBD1	-	CASSPQGTGTNYGYIF	TGTGCCAGCAGTCCGCAGGGGACAGGGACTAACTATGGCTACATCTTC
TRBV6-5	TRBJ2-5	11	TRBD1	-	CASSYSGTGYF	TGTGCCAGCAGTTACTCGGGGACAGGGTACTTC
TRBV3-1	TRBJ1-5	16	-	-	CASSQTTGGSNQPQHF	TGTGCCAGCAGCCAAACTACCGGGGGGAGCAATCAGCCCCAGCATTTT
TRBV6-1	TRBJ2-7	16	-	-	CASSEANPGSSYEQYF	TGTGCCAGCAGTGAAGCCAATCCAGGGTCTTCGTACGAGCAGTACTTC
TRBV29-1	TRBJ2-1	14	TRBD2	few	CSVEDLRLAREQFF	TGCAGCGTTGAAGATCTCAGACTAGCGCGCGAGCAGTTCTTC
TRBV6-5	TRBJ2-1	16	TRBD1	-	CASATRGGPLGNEQFF	TGTGCCAGCGCAACTCGAGGGGGCCCACTTGGAAATGAGCAGTTCTTC
TRBV2	TRBJ2-1	16	TRBD1	few	CASSEDPGQVYNEQFF	TGTGCCAGCAGTGAAGACCCGGGACAGGTATACAATGAGCAGTTCTTC
TRBV5-1	TRBJ2-4	16	-	-	CASSLAPSGAKNIQYF	TGCGCCAGCAGCTTAGCCCCCTCGGGGGCCAAAAACATTCAGTACTTC
TRBV5-1	TRBJ1-4	15	TRBD1	-	CASSFGDRENEKLFF	TGCGCCAGCAGCTTTGGGGACAGGGAGAATGAAAAACTGTTTTTT
TRBV7-2	TRBJ1-1	16	TRBD1	-	CAGSLGSGTGWTEAFF	TGTGCCGGCAGCTTAGGGTCAGGGACAGGATGGACTGAAGCTTTCTTT
TRBV4-1	TRBJ2-6	18	TRBD1	many	CASSQPGQLVSGANVLTF	TGCGCCAGCAGCCAACCGGGACAGCTTGTGTCTGGGGCCAACGTCCTGACTTTC
TRBV4-1	TRBJ1-2	13	-	-	CASSQELQRGYTF	TGCGCCAGCAGCCAAGAGTTACAGAGAGGCTACACCTTC
TRBV29-1	TRBJ2-2	13	-	-	CSVDEQNTGELFF	TGCAGCGTCGACGAACAAAACACCGGGGAGCTGTTTTTT
TRBV20-1	TRBJ2-3	14	TRBD2	-	CSARASGGRSPQYF	TGCAGTGCTAGAGCTAGCGGGGGTAGGTCTCCGCAGTATTTT
TRBV10-1	TRBJ2-1	13	TRBD1	-	CASSENRGNEQFF	TGCGCCAGCAGTGAGAACAGGGGGAATGAGCAGTTCTTC
TRBV20-1	TRBJ2-1	13	TRBD2	-	CRATSGAYNEQFF	TGCAGGGCCACTAGCGGGGCCTACAATGAGCAGTTCTTC
TRBV4-2	TRBJ2-5	17	TRBD1	-	CASSQGGQGGKQETQYF	TGTGCCAGCAGCCAAGGGGGACAGGGGGGAAAGCAAGAGACCCAGTACTTC
TRBV18	TRBJ2-4	15	-	-	CASSPPAGAKNIQYF	TGTGCCAGCTCACCACCGGCAGGGGCCAAAAACATTCAGTACTTC
TRBV7-9	TRBJ2-3	13	-	-	CASSRTQSDTQYF	TGTGCCAGCAGCCGGACCCAATCAGATACGCAGTATTTT
TRBV2	TRBJ1-5	14	-	-	CASSEGGGHQPQHF	TGTGCCAGCAGTGAGGGGGGTGGTCATCAGCCCCAGCATTTT
TRBV29-1	TRBJ1-1	14	-	few	CSVAPGPENTEAFF	TGCAGCGTCGCGCCGGGACCAGAGAACACTGAAGCTTTCTTT
TRBV5-1	TRBJ2-1	18	-	-	CASSSRPASVGSYNEQFF	TGCGCCAGCAGCTCCCGGCCGGCGTCGGTCGGCTCCTACAATGAGCAGTTCTTC
TRBV6-5	TRBJ1-4	14	TRBD1	-	CASRPPGTAEKLFF	TGTGCCAGCAGGCCTCCCGGGACAGCTGAAAAACTGTTTTTT
TRBV20-1	TRBJ2-1	13	-	-	CSARRGIGNEQFF	TGCAGTGCTAGGAGGGGGATCGGGAATGAGCAGTTCTTC